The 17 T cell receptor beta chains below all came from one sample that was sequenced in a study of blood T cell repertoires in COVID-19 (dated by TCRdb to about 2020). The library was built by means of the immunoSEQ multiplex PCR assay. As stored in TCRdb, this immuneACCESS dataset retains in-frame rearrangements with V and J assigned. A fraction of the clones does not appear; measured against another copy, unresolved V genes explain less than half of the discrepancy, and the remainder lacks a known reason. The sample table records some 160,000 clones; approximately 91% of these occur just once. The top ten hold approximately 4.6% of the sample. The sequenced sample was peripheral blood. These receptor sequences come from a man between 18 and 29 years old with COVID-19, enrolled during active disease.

CDR3 DNA sequence: TGCGCCAGCAGCCAAGGGGTAATGGGCTTAAGGTACACTGAAGCTTTCTTT. Translation: CASSQGVMGLRYTEAFF. The gene calls are TRBV4-1 and TRBJ1-1; no firm D call. CDR1 and CDR2 (germline): MGHRA, YSYEKL. V lost 1 base, J lost 3 bases, and 18 bases lay in between. The length of the CDR3 is 17 residues.

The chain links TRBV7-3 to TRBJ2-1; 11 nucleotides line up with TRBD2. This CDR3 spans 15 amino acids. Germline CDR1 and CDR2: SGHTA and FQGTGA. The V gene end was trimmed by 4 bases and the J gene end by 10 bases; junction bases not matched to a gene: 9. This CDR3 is CASSSRTSGSSEQFF. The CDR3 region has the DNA TGTGCCAGCAGCTCTAGGACTAGCGGGTCTTCAGAGCAGTTCTTC.

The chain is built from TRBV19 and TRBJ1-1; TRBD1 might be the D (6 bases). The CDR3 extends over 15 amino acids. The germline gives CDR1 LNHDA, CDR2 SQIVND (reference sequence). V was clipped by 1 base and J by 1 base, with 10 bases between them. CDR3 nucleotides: TGTGCCAGTAGTATAGCCCGACAGGCGAACACTGAAGCTTTCTTT. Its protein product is CASSIARQANTEAFF.

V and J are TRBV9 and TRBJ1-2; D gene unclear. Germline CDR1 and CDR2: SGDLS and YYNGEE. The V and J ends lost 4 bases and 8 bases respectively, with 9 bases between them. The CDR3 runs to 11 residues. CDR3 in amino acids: CASSSRSGYTF. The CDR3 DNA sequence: TGTGCCAGCAGCTCCCGAAGCGGCTACACCTTC.

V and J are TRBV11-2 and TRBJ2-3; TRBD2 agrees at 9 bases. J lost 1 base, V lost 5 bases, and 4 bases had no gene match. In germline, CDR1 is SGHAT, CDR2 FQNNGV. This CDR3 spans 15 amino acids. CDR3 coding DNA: TGTGCCAGCAGCACCTGGACTAGCGGCACAGATACGCAGTATTTT. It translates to CASSTWTSGTDTQYF.

CDR3 residues: CASSFSRNEQFF. Here the CDR3 DNA reads TGTGCCAGCAGTTTCTCGCGGAATGAGCAGTTCTTC. This chain links TRBV28 with TRBJ2-1; D not resolved. This CDR3 has 12 residues. Germline CDR1 and CDR2: MDHEN and SYDVKM. V was shortened by 3 bases and J by 7 bases, with 7 bases between the two germline ends.

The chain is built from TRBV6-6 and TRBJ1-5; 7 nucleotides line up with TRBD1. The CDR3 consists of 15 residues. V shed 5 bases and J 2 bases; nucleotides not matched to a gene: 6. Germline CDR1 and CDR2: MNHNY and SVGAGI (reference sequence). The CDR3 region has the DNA TGTGCCAGCAGTCGTGGACAGGAGGGCAATCAGCCCCAGCATTTT. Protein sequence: CASSRGQEGNQPQHF.

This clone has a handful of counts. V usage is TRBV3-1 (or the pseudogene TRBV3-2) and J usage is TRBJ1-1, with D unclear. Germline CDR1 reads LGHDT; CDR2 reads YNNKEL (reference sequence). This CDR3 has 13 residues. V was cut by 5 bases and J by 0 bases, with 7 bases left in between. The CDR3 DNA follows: TGTGCCAGCAGCTCTACTATGAACACTGAAGCTTTCTTT. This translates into CASSSTMNTEAFF.

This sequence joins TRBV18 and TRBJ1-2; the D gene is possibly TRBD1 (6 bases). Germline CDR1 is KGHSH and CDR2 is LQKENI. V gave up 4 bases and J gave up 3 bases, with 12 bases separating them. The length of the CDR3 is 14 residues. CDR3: CASSQSRGDYGYTF. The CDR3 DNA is TGTGCCAGCTCACAAAGCAGGGGCGACTATGGCTACACCTTC.

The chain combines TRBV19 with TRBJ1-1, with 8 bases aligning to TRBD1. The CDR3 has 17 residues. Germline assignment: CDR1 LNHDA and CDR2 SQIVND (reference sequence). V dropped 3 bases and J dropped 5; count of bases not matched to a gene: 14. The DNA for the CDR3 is TGTGCCAGTAGTATTTGGGCCGGGACAGGTTATCAAACTGAAGCTTTCTTT. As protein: CASSIWAGTGYQTEAFF.

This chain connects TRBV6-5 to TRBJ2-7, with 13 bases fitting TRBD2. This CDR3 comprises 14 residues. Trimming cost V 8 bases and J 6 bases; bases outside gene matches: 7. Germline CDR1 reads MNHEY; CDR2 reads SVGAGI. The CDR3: CASGTLAGGGEQYF. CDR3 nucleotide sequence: TGTGCCAGCGGGACACTAGCGGGGGGGGGCGAGCAGTACTTC.

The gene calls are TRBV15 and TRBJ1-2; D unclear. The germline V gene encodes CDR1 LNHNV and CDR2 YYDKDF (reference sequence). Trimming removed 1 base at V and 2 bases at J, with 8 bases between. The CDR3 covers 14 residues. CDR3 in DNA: TGTGCCACCAGCAGAGCTGCACAGAACTATGGCTACACCTTC. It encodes CATSRAAQNYGYTF. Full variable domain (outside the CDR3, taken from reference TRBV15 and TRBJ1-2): DAMVIQNPRYQVTQFGKPVTLSCSQTLNHNVMYWYQQKSSQAPKLLFHYYDKDFNNEADTPDNFQSRRPNTSFCFLDIRSPGLGDTAMYLCATSRAAQNYGYTFGSGTRLTVV.

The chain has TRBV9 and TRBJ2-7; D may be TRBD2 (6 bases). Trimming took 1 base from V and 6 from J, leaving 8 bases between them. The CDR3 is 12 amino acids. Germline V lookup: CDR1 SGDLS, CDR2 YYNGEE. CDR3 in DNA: TGTGCCAGCAGCGTAATGGAGGGCGAGCAGTACTTC. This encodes CASSVMEGEQYF.

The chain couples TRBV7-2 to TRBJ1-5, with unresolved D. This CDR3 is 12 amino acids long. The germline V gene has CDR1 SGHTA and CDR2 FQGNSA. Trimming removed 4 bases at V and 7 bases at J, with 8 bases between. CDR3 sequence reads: CASSSAGQPQHF. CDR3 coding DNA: TGTGCCAGCAGCTCCGCGGGGCAGCCCCAGCATTTT.

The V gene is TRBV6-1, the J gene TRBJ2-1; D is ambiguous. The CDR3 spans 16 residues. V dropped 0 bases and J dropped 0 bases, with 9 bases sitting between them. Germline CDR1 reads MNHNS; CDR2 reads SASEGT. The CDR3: CASSEARQFSYNEQFF. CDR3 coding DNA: TGTGCCAGCAGTGAAGCGCGGCAGTTCTCCTACAATGAGCAGTTCTTC.

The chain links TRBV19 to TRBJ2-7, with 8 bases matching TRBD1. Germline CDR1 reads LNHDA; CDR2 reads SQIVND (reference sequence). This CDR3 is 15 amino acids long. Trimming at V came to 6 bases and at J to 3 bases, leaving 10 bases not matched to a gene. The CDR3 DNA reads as TGTGCCAGTAGGTCCCGGACAGGGCCCCACTACGAGCAGTACTTC. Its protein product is CASRSRTGPHYEQYF.

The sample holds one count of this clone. CDR3 loop: CASRFWREPDTQYF. In DNA form, the CDR3 reads TGTGCCAGCAGGTTCTGGCGGGAGCCAGATACGCAGTATTTT. This rearrangement joins TRBV7-8 to TRBJ2-3; 7 bases fit TRBD2. Unmatched junction bases numbered 7, after V lost 6 bases and J lost 4 bases. The germline CDR1 and CDR2 sequences are SGHVS and FQNEAQ. The CDR3 covers 14 residues.